These 16 T cell receptor beta chains were sequenced from one sample in a study of T cell changes during pregnancy in multiple sclerosis. This table comes from immunoSEQ multiplex PCR, and its TCRdb copy is limited to in-frame clones, with some not included. The table records about 49,000 clones, 85% to 95% of them present only once. This material consisted of CD8+ T cells from peripheral blood mononuclear cells, taken in the first trimester of pregnancy. The receptors originated from a female donor with multiple sclerosis, enrolled in a pregnancy study.

CDR3 in amino acids: CAWGDRASYNEQFF. Here the CDR3 DNA reads TGTGCCTGGGGGGACAGAGCTTCCTACAATGAGCAGTTCTTC. The V gene is TRBV30, the J gene TRBJ2-1; 7 bases are shared with TRBD1. The CDR3 consists of 14 residues. Germline assignment: CDR1 GTSNPN and CDR2 SVGIG (reference sequence). J was trimmed by 1 base and V by 5 bases; bases with no gene match: 5.

Regarding this clone: The same CDR3 arises from other DNA sequences in this sample as well. This rearrangement joins TRBV27 to TRBJ1-2; D unresolved. Trimming pared 2 bases from V and 2 bases from J, leaving 6 bases between. Germline V gene sequence: CDR1 MNHEY, CDR2 SMNVEV (reference sequence). The CDR3 contains 13 residues. Written as DNA, the CDR3 is TGTGCCAGCAGTTTACGGGGAAACTATGGCTACACCTTC. This sequence encodes CASSLRGNYGYTF.

The chain combines TRBV6-4 with TRBJ2-2; D possibly corresponds to TRBD2 (5 bases). This CDR3 contains 14 residues. V lost 5 bases and J 4 bases, leaving 11 bases between the germline ends. Germline-derived CDR1 and CDR2 are MRHNA and SNTAGT. In DNA form, the CDR3 reads TGTGCCAGCAGTAGCGGAGAGACCACCGGGGAGCTGTTTTTT. Its translation is CASSSGETTGELFF.

J is TRBJ1-2 and V is TRBV27; TRBD1 agrees at 8 bases. CDR1 and CDR2 from the germline V gene are MNHEY and SMNVEV (reference sequence). The V and J ends lost 6 bases and 4 bases, in that order; junction bases with no gene match: 7. The CDR3 covers 14 residues. CDR3 sequence (DNA): TGTGCCAGCAGACCAGGGGGCGGCTCCTATGGCTACACCTTC. Residues: CASRPGGGSYGYTF.

The chain joins TRBV27 to TRBJ1-1, with D possibly matching TRBD1 (5 bases). Trimming removed 6 bases at V and 5 bases at J, with 13 bases between. CDR3 length equals 13 residues. CDR1 MNHEY and CDR2 SMNVEV come from the germline V gene (reference sequence). CDR3 sequence: CASSTLRGTEAFF. For the CDR3, the DNA is TGTGCCAGCAGCACCCTCCGGGGGACTGAAGCTTTCTTT.

V gene TRBV7-9 combines with J gene TRBJ2-2; TRBD1 matches at 7 bases. Per the germline V gene, CDR1 is SEHNR and CDR2 is FQNEAQ (reference sequence). Losses at the gene ends were 5 bases for V and 6 bases for J; bases not matched to a gene: 9. CDR3 size: 15 residues. DNA of the CDR3: TGTGCCAGCAGCCCAACGACAGGGAGCTCCGGGGAGCTGTTTTTT. Translation: CASSPTTGSSGELFF.

This clone is deemed medium-sized. This chain connects TRBV28 to TRBJ2-7; D might be TRBD2 (6 bases). Trimming pared 8 bases from V and 0 bases from J, leaving 14 bases between. The CDR3 extends over 14 amino acids. The V gene's germline CDR1 is MDHEN and CDR2 SYDVKM. The CDR3 region is CASCRERASYEQYF. CDR3 nucleotides: TGTGCCAGCTGTAGAGAGCGGGCCTCCTACGAGCAGTACTTC.

The chain carries TRBV14 and TRBJ2-1; 10 nucleotides align to TRBD2. CDR1 and CDR2 (germline): SGHDN, FVKESK. The CDR3 extends over 15 amino acids. The J segment lost 7 bases and the V segment lost 2 bases, leaving 5 bases of the junction unmatched. Here the CDR3 DNA reads TGTGCCAGCAGCCAACTAGCGGGAGTTAGTAATGAGCAGTTCTTC. It specifies CASSQLAGVSNEQFF.

The V and J genes are TRBV19 and TRBJ2-3; TRBD2 aligns across 11 bases. J was trimmed by 0 bases and V by 5 bases; bases with no gene match: 19. The CDR3 length is 21 residues. CDR1 and CDR2 from the germline V gene are LNHDA and SQIVND (reference sequence). The CDR3, as DNA: TGTGCCAGTAGTTCCCCTAGGGAGCTAGCGGGAGGAGGGGCTAGCACAGATACGCAGTATTTT. Translation gives CASSSPRELAGGGASTDTQYF.

The chain couples TRBV25-1 to TRBJ2-5; TRBD1 matches 7 bases. Germline assignment: CDR1 MGHDK and CDR2 SYGVNS. V was clipped by 3 bases and J by 1 base; unmatched bases: 2. This CDR3 has 14 amino acids. CDR3 amino acids: CASSDRDSQETQYF. The CDR3 DNA is TGTGCCAGCAGTGACCGGGACAGCCAAGAGACCCAGTACTTC.

The V and J genes are TRBV4-2 and TRBJ2-7, with D uncertain. The CDR3 extends over 13 amino acids. Trimming removed 3 bases at V and 2 bases at J, with 8 bases between. Germline CDR1 reads LGHNA; CDR2 reads YNFKEQ. The CDR3 sequence is CASSQGVAYEQYF. For the CDR3, the DNA is TGTGCCAGCAGCCAGGGCGTCGCCTACGAGCAGTACTTC.

The rearrangement joins TRBV30 to TRBJ2-2; possible D gene TRBD2, 7 bases. This CDR3 has 16 amino acids. Germline V gives CDR1 GTSNPN, CDR2 SVGIG (reference sequence). Here the CDR3 DNA reads TGTGGACTGGAGGGGGGCGGGAGTCCGTACACCGGGGAGCTGTTTTTT. It translates to CGLEGGGSPYTGELFF. Variable domain in full (rest from reference TRBV30 and TRBJ2-2): SQTIHQWPATLVQPVGSPLSLECTVEGTSNPNLYWYRQAAGRGLQLLFYSVGIGQISSEVPQNLSASRPQDRQFILSSKKLLLSDSGFYLCGLEGGGSPYTGELFFGEGSRLTVL.

The V gene is TRBV27, the J gene TRBJ2-1; 9 bases are shared with TRBD2. The CDR3 has 13 amino acids. V shed 8 bases and J 9 bases; nucleotides not matched to a gene: 8. Per the germline V gene, CDR1 is MNHEY and CDR2 is SMNVEV (reference sequence). The CDR3 sequence: CASGVAGVSEQFF. CDR3 DNA: TGTGCCAGCGGGGTAGCGGGAGTAAGTGAGCAGTTCTTC.

The gene calls are TRBV5-1 and TRBJ1-3; TRBD1 matches at 10 bases. The junction had 8 bases not matched to a gene; V was cut back by 4 bases and J by 4 bases. The CDR3 consists of 16 residues. CDR1 is SGHRS and CDR2 is YFSETQ in the germline V gene. This chain's CDR3 is CASSTGQGESGNTIYF. CDR3 bases: TGCGCCAGCAGCACCGGACAGGGGGAATCGGGAAACACCATATATTTT.

The chain employs TRBV2 and TRBJ1-4; TRBD1 matches at 12 bases. Germline V gene sequence: CDR1 SNHLY, CDR2 FYNNEI. The CDR3 consists of 15 residues. Trimming took 7 bases from V and 8 from J; bases not matched to a gene: 8. The CDR3 loop is CASTPPGTGGEKLFF. Written as DNA, the CDR3 is TGTGCCAGCACCCCCCCCGGGACAGGGGGCGAAAAACTGTTTTTT.

The chain recombines TRBV27 with TRBJ2-2; tentatively, D is TRBD2 (6 bases). Germline V gene data show CDR1 as MNHEY and CDR2 as SMNVEV (reference sequence). This CDR3 has 15 amino acids. The V and J ends lost 3 bases and 9 bases respectively, with 17 bases between them. In DNA, the CDR3 is TGTGCCAGCAGTTTTTTGCCAGCCCGGGAGCGGGAGCTGTTTTTT. As protein: CASSFLPARERELFF.